The clone carrying this T cell receptor beta chain was picked up a small number of times. Its antigen is as yet unknown. The data were taken from a study of shared clonotypes between healthy human individuals. Regarding the study as a whole: Sampling covered nothing but blood. Tissue TCR repertoires likely differ from those found in blood.

Running of the assay took place at deep level. Using immunoSEQ multiplex PCR, the repertoire was profiled, and TCRdb retains in-frame clones only, with some absent. The table shows about 710,000 clones, with around 78% occurring only once. This TCR was recovered from a woman aged 30 to 39 in good health. What was sequenced was memory CD4+ T cells sorted from blood. Subset reported: CD45RA-negative fraction.

The CDR3 DNA is TGTGCCAGCAGCGGGACTAGAGGAGATACGCAGTATTTT. Protein: CASSGTRGDTQYF. V usage is TRBV2 and J usage is TRBJ2-3; 8 bases map to TRBD2. This CDR3 region has 13 residues. Per the germline V gene, CDR1 is SNHLY and CDR2 is FYNNEI. Losses at the gene ends were 6 bases for V and 5 bases for J; bases not matched to a gene: 4.